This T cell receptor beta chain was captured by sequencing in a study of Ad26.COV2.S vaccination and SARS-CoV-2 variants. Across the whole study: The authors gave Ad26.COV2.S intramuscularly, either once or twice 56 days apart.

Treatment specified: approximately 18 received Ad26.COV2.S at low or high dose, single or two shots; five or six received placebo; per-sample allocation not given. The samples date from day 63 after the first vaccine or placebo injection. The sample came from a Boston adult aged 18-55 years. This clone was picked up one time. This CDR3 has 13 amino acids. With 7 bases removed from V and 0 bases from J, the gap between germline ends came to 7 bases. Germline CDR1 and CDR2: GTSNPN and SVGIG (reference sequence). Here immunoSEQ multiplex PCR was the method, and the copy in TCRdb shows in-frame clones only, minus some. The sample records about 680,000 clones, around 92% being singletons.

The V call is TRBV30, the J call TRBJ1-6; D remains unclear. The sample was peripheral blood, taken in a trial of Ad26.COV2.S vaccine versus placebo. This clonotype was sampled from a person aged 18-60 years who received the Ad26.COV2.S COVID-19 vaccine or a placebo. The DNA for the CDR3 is TGTGCCTTAGCCAGCTCCTATAATTCACCCCTCCACTTT. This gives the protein CALASSYNSPLHF.